Shown below are 4 T cell receptor beta chains from a single sample sequenced in a study of shared clonotypes between healthy human individuals. Assay: immunoSEQ multiplex PCR; the TCRdb copy retains only in-frame clones and omits some. The sample holds over a million clones, around 82% seen once. Sequencing input: memory CD4+ T cells from PBMCs. Subset described: CD45RA-negative fraction. The receptors were sampled from a man aged 18 to 30 in good health. Some clones in this sample may be carry-over from other donors' samples.

The J gene is TRBJ2-1, the V gene TRBV27; D is possibly TRBD1 (6 bases). CDR3 size: 15 residues. Deletions cut 8 bases from V and 10 bases from J, with 24 bases between. The germline V gene has CDR1 MNHEY and CDR2 SMNVEV (reference sequence). The CDR3 is CASCPSRGWLCEQFF. The CDR3 DNA reads as TGTGCCAGCTGCCCATCGAGGGGGTGGCTGTGCGAGCAGTTCTTC.

This clone was detected only a few times. The chain recombines TRBV7-9 with TRBJ2-1, with TRBD1 matching over 7 bases. Germline V gene lookup returns CDR1 SEHNR and CDR2 FQNEAQ (reference sequence). Unmatched junction bases numbered 6, after V lost 1 base and J lost 0 bases. The CDR3 runs to 17 residues. CDR3: CASSLVRQGYSYNEQFF. DNA of the CDR3: TGTGCCAGCAGCTTAGTCCGACAGGGCTACTCCTACAATGAGCAGTTCTTC. Combining the CDR3 with reference TRBV7-9 and TRBJ2-1 gives the whole variable domain DTGVSQNPRHKITKRGQNVTFRCDPISEHNRLYWYRQTLGQGPEFLTYFQNEAQLEKSRLLSDRFSAERPKGSFSTLEIQRTEQGDSAMYLCASSLVRQGYSYNEQFFGPGTRLTVL.

The rearrangement links TRBV11-2 to TRBJ1-1; perhaps TRBD1 as D (5 bases). CDR3 length equals 11 residues. Germline CDR1 SGHAT, CDR2 FQNNGV. V was clipped by 1 base and J by 11 bases, with 8 bases between them. CDR3 in DNA: TGTGCCAGCAGCTTAGCAGGGTGGGCTTTCTTT. This translates into CASSLAGWAFF.

This rearrangement joins TRBV19 to TRBJ2-5; tentatively, D is TRBD1 or TRBD2 (5 bases each). Germline V gives CDR1 LNHDA, CDR2 SQIVND (reference sequence). The V end was cut by 6 bases, the J end by 2 bases, with 16 bases between. The CDR3 length is 15 residues. The DNA of the CDR3 is TGTGCCAGTAGCCGCAGAATTTGGGGGCAAGAGACCCAGTACTTC. Encoded protein: CASSRRIWGQETQYF. Looking up the rest from reference TRBV19 and TRBJ2-5 gives the full variable domain: DGGITQSPKYLFRKEGQNVTLSCEQNLNHDAMYWYRQDPGQGLRLIYYSQIVNDFQKGDIAEGYSVSREKKESFPLTVTSAQKNPTAFYLCASSRRIWGQETQYFGPGTRLLVL.